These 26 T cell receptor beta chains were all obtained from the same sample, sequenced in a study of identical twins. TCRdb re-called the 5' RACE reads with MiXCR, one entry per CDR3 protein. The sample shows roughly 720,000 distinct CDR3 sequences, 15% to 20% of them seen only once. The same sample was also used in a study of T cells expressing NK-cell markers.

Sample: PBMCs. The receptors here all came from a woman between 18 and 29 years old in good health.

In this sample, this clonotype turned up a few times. The CDR3 here is CAIAPASGIQETQYF. CDR3 nucleotide sequence: TGTGCCATCGCCCCCGCTAGCGGAATTCAAGAGACCCAGTACTTC. The gene calls are TRBV10-3 and TRBJ2-5; 7 bases are shared with TRBD2. The CDR3 loop spans 15 amino acids. After removal of 8 bases from V and 2 bases from J, the junction contained 11 bases not matched to a gene. Germline loops: CDR1 ENHRY, CDR2 SYGVKD.

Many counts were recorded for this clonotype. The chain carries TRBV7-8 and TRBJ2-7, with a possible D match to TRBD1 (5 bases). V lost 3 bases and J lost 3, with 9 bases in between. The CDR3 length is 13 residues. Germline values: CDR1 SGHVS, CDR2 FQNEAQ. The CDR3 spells CASSFDRIYEQYF. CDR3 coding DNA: TGTGCCAGCAGCTTCGACAGAATCTACGAGCAGTACTTC.

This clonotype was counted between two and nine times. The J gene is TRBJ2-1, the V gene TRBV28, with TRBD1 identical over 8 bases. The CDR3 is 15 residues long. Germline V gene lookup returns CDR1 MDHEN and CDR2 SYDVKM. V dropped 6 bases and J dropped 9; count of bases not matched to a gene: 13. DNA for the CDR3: TGTGCCAGCAGCACGGACAGGGATGTCGTGAGTGAGCAGTTCTTC. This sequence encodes CASSTDRDVVSEQFF.

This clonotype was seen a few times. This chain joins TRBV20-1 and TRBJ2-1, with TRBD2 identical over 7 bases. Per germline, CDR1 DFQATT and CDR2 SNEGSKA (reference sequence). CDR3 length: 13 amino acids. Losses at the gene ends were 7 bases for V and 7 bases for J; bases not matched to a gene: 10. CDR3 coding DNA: TGCAGTGTTGGTGGGGGAGGGTCTAATGAGCAGTTCTTC. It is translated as CSVGGGGSNEQFF.

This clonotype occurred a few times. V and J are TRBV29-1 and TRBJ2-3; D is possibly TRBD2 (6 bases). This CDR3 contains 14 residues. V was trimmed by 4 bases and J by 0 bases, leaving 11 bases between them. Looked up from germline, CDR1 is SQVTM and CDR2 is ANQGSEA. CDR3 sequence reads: CSVGPGTSTDTQYF. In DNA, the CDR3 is TGCAGCGTTGGGCCCGGGACTAGCACAGATACGCAGTATTTT.

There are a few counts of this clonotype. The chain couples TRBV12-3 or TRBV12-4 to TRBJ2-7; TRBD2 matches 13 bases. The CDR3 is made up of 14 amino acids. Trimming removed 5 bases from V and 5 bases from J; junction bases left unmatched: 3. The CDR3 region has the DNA TGTGCCAGCAGTCCGACTAGCGGGAGGAACGAGCAGTACTTC. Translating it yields CASSPTSGRNEQYF.

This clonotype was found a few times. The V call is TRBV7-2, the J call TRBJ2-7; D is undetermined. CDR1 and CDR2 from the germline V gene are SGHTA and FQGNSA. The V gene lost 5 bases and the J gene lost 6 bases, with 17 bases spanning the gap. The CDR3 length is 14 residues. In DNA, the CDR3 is TGTGCCAGCAGCCGCCATCCAGAATCCGGCGAGCAGTACTTC. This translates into CASSRHPESGEQYF.

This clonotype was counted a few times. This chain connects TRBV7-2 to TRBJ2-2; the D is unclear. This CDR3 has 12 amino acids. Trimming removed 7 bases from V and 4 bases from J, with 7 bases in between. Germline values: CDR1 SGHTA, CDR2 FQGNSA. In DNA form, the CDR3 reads TGTGCCAGCATCCCAACCACCGGGGAGCTGTTTTTT. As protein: CASIPTTGELFF.

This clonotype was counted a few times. CDR3 sequence: CAISEHRDMGPQYF. Written as DNA, the CDR3 is TGTGCCATCAGTGAGCACCGGGACATGGGCCCGCAGTACTTC. The chain carries TRBV10-3 and TRBJ2-5; a weak D match, TRBD1 (6 bases). The CDR3 length is 14 residues. Germline assignment: CDR1 ENHRY and CDR2 SYGVKD. With 2 bases removed from V and 11 bases from J, the gap between germline ends came to 18 bases.

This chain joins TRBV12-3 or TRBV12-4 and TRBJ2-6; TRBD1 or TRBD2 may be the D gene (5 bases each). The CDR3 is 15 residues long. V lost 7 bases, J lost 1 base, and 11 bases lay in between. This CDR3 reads CASTPWGSGANVLTF. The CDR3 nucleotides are TGTGCCAGCACCCCCTGGGGGTCTGGGGCCAACGTCCTGACTTTC.

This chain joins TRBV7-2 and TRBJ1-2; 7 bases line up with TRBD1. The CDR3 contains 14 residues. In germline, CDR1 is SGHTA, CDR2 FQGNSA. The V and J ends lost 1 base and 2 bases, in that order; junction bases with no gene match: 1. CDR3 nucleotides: TGTGCCAGCAGCTTAGGGGGACAGAACTATGGCTACACCTTC. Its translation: CASSLGGQNYGYTF.

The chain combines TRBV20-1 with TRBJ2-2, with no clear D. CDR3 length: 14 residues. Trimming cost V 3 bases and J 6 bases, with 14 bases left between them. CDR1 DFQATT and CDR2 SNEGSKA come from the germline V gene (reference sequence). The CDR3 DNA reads TGCAGTGCTAGCGCCGGCTCGCGTGCCGGGGAGCTGTTTTTT. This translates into CSASAGSRAGELFF.

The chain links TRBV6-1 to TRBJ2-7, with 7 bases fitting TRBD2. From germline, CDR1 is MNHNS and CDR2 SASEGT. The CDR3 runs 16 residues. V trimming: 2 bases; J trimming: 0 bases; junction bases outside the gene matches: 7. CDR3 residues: CASSEPVGGSSYEQYF. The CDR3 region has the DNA TGTGCCAGCAGTGAACCCGTCGGCGGGAGCTCCTACGAGCAGTACTTC.

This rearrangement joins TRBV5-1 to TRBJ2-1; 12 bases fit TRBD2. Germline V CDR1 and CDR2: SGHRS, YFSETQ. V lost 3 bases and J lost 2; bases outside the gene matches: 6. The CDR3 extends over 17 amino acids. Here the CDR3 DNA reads TGCGCCAGCAGCTCCCTCCTAGCGGGAGGGCCCTACAATGAGCAGTTCTTC. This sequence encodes CASSSLLAGGPYNEQFF.

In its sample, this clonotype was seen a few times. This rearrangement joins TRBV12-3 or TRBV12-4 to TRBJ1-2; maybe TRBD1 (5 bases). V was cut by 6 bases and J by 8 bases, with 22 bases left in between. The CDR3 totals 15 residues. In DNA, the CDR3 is TGTGCCAGCAGCCGAGTCGTTGTGGGGGGATACGGCTACACCTTC. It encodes CASSRVVVGGYGYTF.

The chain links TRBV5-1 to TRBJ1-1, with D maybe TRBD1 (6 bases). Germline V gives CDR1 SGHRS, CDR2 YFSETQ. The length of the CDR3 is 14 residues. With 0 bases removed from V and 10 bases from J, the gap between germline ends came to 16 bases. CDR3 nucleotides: TGCGCCAGCAGCTTGGCACGGGGGCCAAACGGAGCTTTCTTT. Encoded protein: CASSLARGPNGAFF.

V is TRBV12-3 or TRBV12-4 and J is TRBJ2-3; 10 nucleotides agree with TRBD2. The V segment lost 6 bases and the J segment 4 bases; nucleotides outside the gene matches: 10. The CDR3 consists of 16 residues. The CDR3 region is CASRFSSGGAADTQYF. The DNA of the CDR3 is TGTGCCAGCAGATTTTCCAGCGGGGGGGCCGCAGATACGCAGTATTTT.

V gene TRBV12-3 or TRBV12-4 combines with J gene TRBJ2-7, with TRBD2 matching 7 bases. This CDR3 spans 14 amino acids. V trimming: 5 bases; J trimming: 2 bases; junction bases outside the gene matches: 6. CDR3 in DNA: TGTGCCAGCAGTCCGCGGGCGGGGGCCTACGAGCAGTACTTC. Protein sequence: CASSPRAGAYEQYF.

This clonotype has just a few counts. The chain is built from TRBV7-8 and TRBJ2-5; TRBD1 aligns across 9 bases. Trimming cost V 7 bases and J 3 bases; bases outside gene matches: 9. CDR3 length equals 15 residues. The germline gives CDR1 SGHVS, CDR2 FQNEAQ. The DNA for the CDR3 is TGTGCCAGCACCGGGACAGGGCTCCGGAAAGAGACCCAGTACTTC. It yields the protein CASTGTGLRKETQYF. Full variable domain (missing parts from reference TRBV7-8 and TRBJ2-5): GAGVSQSPRYKVAKRGQDVALRCDPISGHVSLFWYQQALGQGPEFLTYFQNEAQLDKSGLPSDRFFAERPEGSVSTLKIQRTQQEDSAVYLCASTGTGLRKETQYFGPGTRLLVL.

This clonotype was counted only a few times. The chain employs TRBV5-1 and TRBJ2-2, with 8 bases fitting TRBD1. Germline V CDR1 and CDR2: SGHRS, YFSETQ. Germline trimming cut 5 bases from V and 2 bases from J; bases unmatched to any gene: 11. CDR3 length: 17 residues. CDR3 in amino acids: CASRGEPGQDNTGELFF. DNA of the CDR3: TGCGCCAGCAGGGGGGAACCGGGACAGGACAACACCGGGGAGCTGTTTTTT.

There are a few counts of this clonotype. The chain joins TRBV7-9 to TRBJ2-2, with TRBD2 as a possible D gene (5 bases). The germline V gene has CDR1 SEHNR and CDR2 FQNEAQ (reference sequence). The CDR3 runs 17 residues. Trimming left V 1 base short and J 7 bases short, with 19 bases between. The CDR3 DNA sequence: TGTGCCAGCAGCTTAGACCTAGGAGGACCGAAAGGCGGGGAGCTGTTTTTT. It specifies CASSLDLGGPKGGELFF.

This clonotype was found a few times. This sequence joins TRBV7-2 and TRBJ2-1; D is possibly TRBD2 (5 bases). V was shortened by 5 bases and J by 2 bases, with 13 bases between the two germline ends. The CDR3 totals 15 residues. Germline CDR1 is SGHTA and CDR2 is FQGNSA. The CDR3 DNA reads TGTGCCAGCAGCCATGGGCTAGCTGCCTACAATGAGCAGTTCTTC. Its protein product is CASSHGLAAYNEQFF.

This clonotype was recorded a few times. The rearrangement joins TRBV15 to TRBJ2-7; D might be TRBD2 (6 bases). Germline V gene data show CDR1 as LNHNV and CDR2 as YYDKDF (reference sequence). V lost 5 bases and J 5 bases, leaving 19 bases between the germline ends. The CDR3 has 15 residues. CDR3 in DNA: TGTGCCACCAGCGGCCTGGGACTCCCTGGGCACGAGCAGTACTTC. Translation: CATSGLGLPGHEQYF.

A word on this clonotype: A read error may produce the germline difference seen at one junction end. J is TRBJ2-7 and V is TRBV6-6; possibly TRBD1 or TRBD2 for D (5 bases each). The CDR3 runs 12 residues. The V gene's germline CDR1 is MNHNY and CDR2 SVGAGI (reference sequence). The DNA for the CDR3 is TGTGCCAGCAAGGGACCCTCCCACGAGCAGTACTTC. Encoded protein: CASKGPSHEQYF.

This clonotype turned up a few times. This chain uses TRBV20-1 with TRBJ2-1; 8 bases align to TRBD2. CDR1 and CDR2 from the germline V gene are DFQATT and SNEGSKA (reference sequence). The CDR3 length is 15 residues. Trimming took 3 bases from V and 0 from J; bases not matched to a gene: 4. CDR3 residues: CSARVAGNSYNEQFF. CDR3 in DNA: TGCAGTGCTAGGGTAGCGGGGAACTCCTACAATGAGCAGTTCTTC.

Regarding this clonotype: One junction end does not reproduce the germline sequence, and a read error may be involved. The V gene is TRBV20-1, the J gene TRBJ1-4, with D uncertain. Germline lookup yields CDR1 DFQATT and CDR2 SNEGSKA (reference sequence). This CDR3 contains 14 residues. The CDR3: CSVRDGRTGEKLFF. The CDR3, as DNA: TGCAGTGTTAGAGATGGCAGGACTGGTGAAAAACTGTTTTTT.